Below, 18 T cell receptor beta chains from the same sample are listed, as sequenced in a study of blood T cell repertoires in COVID-19. Some clones are missing from TCRdb's copy, which holds only in-frame ones; the method was immunoSEQ multiplex PCR. The repertoire holds more than 85,000 clones, around three quarters seen once, with approximately 4.2% in the top ten. Sequenced input: peripheral blood. The receptors come from a human donor in a cohort sampled during active or convalescent COVID-19.

V gene TRBV5-1 combines with J gene TRBJ1-3; perhaps TRBD1 as D (5 bases). The CDR3 covers 15 residues. Trimming took off 4 bases at V and 3 bases at J, with 14 bases between the two ends. Germline loops: CDR1 SGHRS, CDR2 YFSETQ. DNA of the CDR3: TGCGCCAGCAGCGTCACGGCGGGGGGTGGAAACACCATATATTTT. This codes for CASSVTAGGGNTIYF.

This clone has just a few counts. V is TRBV18 and J is TRBJ2-7; tentatively, D is TRBD2 (6 bases). The germline V gene has CDR1 KGHSH and CDR2 LQKENI. The CDR3 has 12 amino acids. V was shortened by 6 bases and J by 5 bases, with 11 bases between the two germline ends. CDR3 nucleotide sequence: TGTGCCAGCTCCCGGACTACGGACGAGCAGTACTTC. It specifies CASSRTTDEQYF.

The J gene is TRBJ2-3, the V gene TRBV21-1; the table calls TRBD2, which could not be checked here. TRBV21-1 is a recognized pseudogene. The CDR3 is made up of 21 amino acids. CDR3 nucleotide sequence: TGTGCCAGCAGCAAAGTCCTCCGTCGTGGGAAAATAGCGGGGGGCACAGATACGCAGTATTTT. Protein: CASSKVLRRGKIAGGTDTQYF.

The chain employs TRBV18 and TRBJ1-1, with no clear D. This CDR3 has 15 amino acids. The V end lost 2 bases, the J end lost 1 base, and 11 bases lay between the germline ends. CDR1 KGHSH and CDR2 LQKENI come from the germline V gene. CDR3 residues: CASSPVSSENTEAFF. The CDR3 DNA sequence: TGTGCCAGCTCACCAGTGAGTAGTGAGAACACTGAAGCTTTCTTT.

V usage is TRBV19 and J usage is TRBJ1-5; TRBD1 matches at 7 bases. Germline V gene lookup returns CDR1 LNHDA and CDR2 SQIVND (reference sequence). V was clipped by 4 bases and J by 4 bases; unmatched bases: 7. There are 15 residues in the CDR3. The CDR3: CASSRNRGANQPQHF. The CDR3 region has the DNA TGTGCCAGTAGTAGAAACAGGGGTGCAAATCAGCCCCAGCATTTT.

The chain combines TRBV21-1 with TRBJ2-1; the table's D call, TRBD1, has no DNA check behind it. TRBV21-1 is flagged as a pseudogene. The CDR3 consists of 16 residues. The CDR3 sequence: CASRDPPATDNNEQFF. CDR3 nucleotide sequence: TGTGCCAGCAGAGATCCTCCTGCGACAGATAACAATGAGCAGTTCTTC.

The chain couples TRBV5-1 to TRBJ2-7, with D hard to call. Germline V gene sequence: CDR1 SGHRS, CDR2 YFSETQ. The CDR3 runs 14 residues. V lost 4 bases and J lost 2, with 13 bases in between. CDR3 residues: CASSENDWTYEQYF. The CDR3 DNA follows: TGCGCCAGCAGCGAAAACGACTGGACCTACGAGCAGTACTTC.

The chain uses TRBV2 and TRBJ2-1; weak D call: TRBD2 (6 bases). Trimming took 8 bases from V and 3 from J, leaving 17 bases between them. Germline-derived CDR1 and CDR2 are SNHLY and FYNNEI. This CDR3 spans 15 amino acids. In DNA, the CDR3 is TGTGCCAGCCGCGTATTCATCGGGGGCTACAATGAGCAGTTCTTC. Its protein is CASRVFIGGYNEQFF.

The chain combines TRBV7-2 with TRBJ1-6; D is ambiguous. CDR1 is SGHTA and CDR2 is FQGNSA in the germline V gene. CDR3 length: 14 amino acids. Deletions cut 8 bases from V and 0 bases from J, with 8 bases between. For the CDR3, the DNA is TGTGCCAGCTCCAGAAGCTCCTATAATTCACCCCTCCACTTT. This sequence encodes CASSRSSYNSPLHF. Looking up the rest from reference TRBV7-2 and TRBJ1-6 gives the full variable domain: GAGVSQSPSNKVTEKGKDVELRCDPISGHTALYWYRQSLGQGLEFLIYFQGNSAPDKSGLPSDRFSAERTGGSVSTLTIQRTQQEDSAVYLCASSRSSYNSPLHFGNGTRLTVT.

The rearrangement joins TRBV13 to TRBJ2-7; the D gene is possibly TRBD2 (6 bases). From germline, CDR1 is PRHDT and CDR2 FYEKMQ (reference sequence). The V gene lost 6 bases and the J gene lost 3 bases, with 21 bases spanning the gap. This CDR3 has 16 amino acids. The CDR3 DNA follows: TGTGCCAGCAGAGCAAGTTGGGGGGAGATTGACTACGAGCAGTACTTC. This encodes CASRASWGEIDYEQYF.

The rearrangement links TRBV2 to TRBJ1-2, with TRBD1 identical over 10 bases. The CDR3 consists of 14 residues. Germline assignment: CDR1 SNHLY and CDR2 FYNNEI. Trimming took 5 bases from V and 3 from J; bases not matched to a gene: 3. The CDR3 sequence is CASSPDRGDYGYTF. CDR3 DNA: TGTGCCAGCAGTCCGGACAGGGGGGACTATGGCTACACCTTC.

This clone was seen a single time. The chain combines TRBV6-5 with TRBJ2-2; possibly TRBD1 for D (6 bases). The CDR3 is made up of 16 amino acids. The germline CDR1 and CDR2 sequences are MNHEY and SVGAGI. The V and J ends lost 2 bases and 1 base respectively, with 11 bases between them. The CDR3 here is CASSYGTWMNTGELFF. DNA of the CDR3: TGTGCCAGCAGTTACGGGACATGGATGAACACCGGGGAGCTGTTTTTT.

The J gene is TRBJ2-3, the V gene TRBV7-9; a weak D match, TRBD1 (5 bases). The V gene's germline CDR1 is SEHNR and CDR2 FQNEAQ (reference sequence). CDR3 length: 15 amino acids. V lost 5 bases and J lost 3, with 15 bases in between. The CDR3 DNA sequence: TGTGCCAGCAGCCAGGGTCAGGGAAAGACAGATACGCAGTATTTT. Translated: CASSQGQGKTDTQYF.

This clone has only one observation. The rearrangement uses TRBV7-9 and TRBJ1-4; tentatively, D is TRBD1 (5 bases). Trimming stripped 5 bases from V and 3 bases from J, with 13 bases between. Germline values: CDR1 SEHNR, CDR2 FQNEAQ (reference sequence). The CDR3 contains 15 residues. The CDR3 here is CASSPRGGANEKLFF. CDR3 in DNA: TGTGCCAGCAGCCCCCGGGGGGGGGCTAATGAAAAACTGTTTTTT. The full variable domain, completed using reference TRBV7-9 and TRBJ1-4, is DTGVSQNPRHKITKRGQNVTFRCDPISEHNRLYWYRQTLGQGPEFLTYFQNEAQLEKSRLLSDRFSAERPKGSFSTLEIQRTEQGDSAMYLCASSPRGGANEKLFFGSGTQLSVL.

The chain has TRBV5-6 and TRBJ2-4, with TRBD1 matching over 8 bases. CDR1 is SGHDT and CDR2 is YYEEEE in the germline V gene. V gave up 1 base and J gave up 2 bases; unmatched junction bases: 2. The CDR3 contains 15 residues. DNA of the CDR3: TGTGCCAGCAGCTTGTGGGACAGGTCCAAAAACATTCAGTACTTC. It yields the protein CASSLWDRSKNIQYF.

The rearrangement links TRBV7-8 to TRBJ1-2; tentative D call: TRBD1 (5 bases). The germline gives CDR1 SGHVS, CDR2 FQNEAQ. Trimming cost V 1 base and J 4 bases, with 13 bases left between them. The CDR3 sequence is 15 residues long. The chain's CDR3 is CASSLEGRFLYGYTF. The DNA of the CDR3 is TGTGCCAGCAGCTTAGAGGGGCGGTTCCTCTATGGCTACACCTTC.

This clone was seen a single time. The V call is TRBV19, the J call TRBJ2-4; D remains ambiguous. Per germline, CDR1 LNHDA and CDR2 SQIVND (reference sequence). Trimming shortened V by 3 bases and J by 0 bases, and 9 bases separated the two germline ends. The CDR3 is made up of 15 amino acids. The CDR3 region has the DNA TGTGCCAGTAGTATTTCGTGGCTAGCCAAAAACATTCAGTACTTC. Its protein product is CASSISWLAKNIQYF.

V is TRBV28 and J is TRBJ2-1, with a possible D match to TRBD1 (5 bases). Trimming left V 6 bases short and J 11 bases short, with 20 bases between. Germline CDR1 and CDR2: MDHEN and SYDVKM. The length of the CDR3 is 14 residues. The CDR3 here is CASRQDAARAQQFF. CDR3 DNA: TGTGCCAGCAGGCAGGACGCGGCCAGGGCTCAGCAGTTCTTC.